What follows is one T cell receptor (beta chain) and its context. This table comes from immunoSEQ multiplex PCR, and its TCRdb copy is limited to in-frame clones, with some not included. The profile covers nearly 350,000 clones, with about 90% appearing a single time and approximately 7.4% taken by the ten largest. This sample is drawn from a study of blood T cell repertoires in COVID-19. The germline V gene encodes CDR1 DFQATT and CDR2 SNEGSKA (reference sequence). Trimming pared 4 bases from V and 3 bases from J, leaving 7 bases between. The CDR3 extends over 11 amino acids. This chain uses TRBV20-1 with TRBJ2-7; D remains ambiguous. The sequenced sample was peripheral blood. The origin of this receptor is a woman between 65 and 79 years old with COVID-19, enrolled during active disease. The CDR3 sequence is CSANVNYEQYF. The CDR3 nucleotides read TGCAGTGCTAATGTCAACTACGAGCAGTACTTC.